The 20 T cell receptor beta chains below come from one sample, sequenced in a study of T cell changes during pregnancy in multiple sclerosis. Method: immunoSEQ multiplex PCR; TCRdb's copy keeps in-frame clones and lacks some. The data hold about 49,000 clones, with about 90% observed a single time. The sequenced sample was CD4+ T cells from peripheral blood mononuclear cells, obtained in the second trimester of pregnancy. The receptors stem from a female donor in good health, enrolled as a control in a pregnancy study.

The chain links TRBV4-3 to TRBJ1-2, with D hard to call. Looked up from germline, CDR1 is LGHNA and CDR2 is YSLEER. The CDR3 loop spans 14 amino acids. Trimming took 0 bases from V and 4 from J, leaving 9 bases between them. In DNA form, the CDR3 reads TGCGCCAGCAGCCAAGATCCCGGAGTCTATGGCTACACCTTC. It codes for CASSQDPGVYGYTF.

Note on this clone: One end of the junction does not line up with germline, which may come from a read error. The CDR3 DNA is TGTGCTAGCAGCTTAGTTCGGGGGGGGGAGCAGTTCTTC. It codes for CASSLVRGGEQFF. The chain joins TRBV7-7 to TRBJ2-1; 8 bases align to TRBD2. This CDR3 is built from 13 residues. CDR1 SSHAT and CDR2 FNYEAQ come from the germline V gene (reference sequence).

The gene calls are TRBV10-3 and TRBJ1-5; the match to TRBD1 covers 8 bases. Trimming removed 10 bases from V and 5 bases from J; junction bases left unmatched: 7. Germline V lookup: CDR1 ENHRY, CDR2 SYGVKD. There are 13 residues in the CDR3. CDR3 loop: CATGQGGDQPQHF. DNA of the CDR3: TGTGCCACCGGACAGGGTGGTGATCAGCCCCAGCATTTT.

This clone was detected only once. The chain recombines TRBV11-1 with TRBJ2-6; D possibly corresponds to TRBD1 (5 bases). This CDR3 has 18 amino acids. Looked up from germline, CDR1 is SGHAT and CDR2 is FQDESV (reference sequence). V lost 1 base and J lost 0, with 13 bases in between. The CDR3, as DNA: TGTGCCAGCAGCTTAGTTCAGGGTTTAGGCTCTGGGGCCAACGTCCTGACTTTC. It codes for CASSLVQGLGSGANVLTF.

On this clone: A read error may produce the germline difference seen at one junction end. This chain joins TRBV10-3 and TRBJ2-1, with 12 bases matching TRBD1. In germline, CDR1 is ENHRY, CDR2 SYGVKD. The CDR3 contains 15 residues. The CDR3 coding sequence is TGTGCCATTAGTGGGGACAGGGGGCCGGGCAATGAGCAGTTCTTC. Protein product: CAISGDRGPGNEQFF.

The rearrangement links TRBV7-3 to TRBJ1-6; 7 positions agree with TRBD1. V lost 5 bases and J lost 5; bases outside the gene matches: 3. From germline, CDR1 is SGHTA and CDR2 FQGTGA. The CDR3 length is 14 residues. CDR3 amino acids: CASSRDSDNSPLHF. The CDR3 DNA sequence: TGTGCCAGCAGCCGGGACAGTGATAATTCACCCCTCCACTTT.

The chain couples TRBV18 to TRBJ1-1; D is perhaps TRBD1 (6 bases). The germline V gene has CDR1 KGHSH and CDR2 LQKENI. V lost 5 bases to trimming and J lost 4 bases, with 17 bases between them. This CDR3 has 15 residues. As DNA, the CDR3 is TGTGCCAGCTCATCAACCCAGGGGCCGGGCACTGAAGCTTTCTTT. This sequence encodes CASSSTQGPGTEAFF.

CDR3 nucleotide sequence: TGTGCCAGCGCCGGGACTAGCAGCACCTACGAGCAGTACTTC. This gives the protein CASAGTSSTYEQYF. The chain links TRBV18 to TRBJ2-7, with 9 bases fitting TRBD2. The CDR3 length is 14 residues. J lost 2 bases, V lost 8 bases, and 7 bases had no gene match. The germline V gene has CDR1 KGHSH and CDR2 LQKENI.

The V call is TRBV30, the J call TRBJ2-3; 11 nucleotides align to TRBD1. CDR1 GTSNPN and CDR2 SVGIG come from the germline V gene (reference sequence). V dropped 3 bases and J dropped 5; count of bases not matched to a gene: 1. The CDR3 has 13 amino acids. CDR3: CAWRDRGQDTQYF. The CDR3 region has the DNA TGTGCCTGGAGGGACAGGGGGCAAGATACGCAGTATTTT.

The rearrangement links TRBV4-3 to TRBJ2-5; TRBD2 matches at 10 bases. The germline gives CDR1 LGHNA, CDR2 YSLEER. V lost 0 bases to trimming and J lost 7 bases; unmatched junction nucleotides: 5. The CDR3 is 15 residues long. The CDR3 protein is CASSQDRLAGGTQYF. The CDR3 DNA sequence: TGCGCCAGCAGCCAAGATCGATTAGCGGGGGGGACCCAGTACTTC.

The rearrangement links TRBV4-3 to TRBJ2-5; D gene ambiguous. Germline CDR1 LGHNA, CDR2 YSLEER. Trimming took 0 bases from V and 7 from J, leaving 15 bases between them. The CDR3 length is 15 residues. This chain's CDR3 is CASSQDSWLTGTQYF. The CDR3 DNA reads as TGCGCCAGCAGCCAAGACTCATGGCTCACGGGGACCCAGTACTTC.

This clone came up once. The rearrangement joins TRBV29-1 to TRBJ2-5; D gene unclear. Per germline, CDR1 SQVTM and CDR2 ANQGSEA. This CDR3 has 11 amino acids. The V gene lost 6 bases and the J gene lost 5 bases, with 10 bases spanning the gap. DNA of the CDR3: TGCAGCGTCCAGCGATCGGAGACCCAGTACTTC. This encodes CSVQRSETQYF.

This clone was seen a few times. The chain couples TRBV19 to TRBJ1-1, with no clear D. CDR1 and CDR2 from the germline V gene are LNHDA and SQIVND (reference sequence). V shed 5 bases and J shed 0 bases, with 7 bases lying between them. This CDR3 is built from 13 residues. CDR3 nucleotide sequence: TGTGCCAGTAGTCTAGCCATGAACACTGAAGCTTTCTTT. This sequence encodes CASSLAMNTEAFF.

The rearrangement links TRBV30 to TRBJ1-1; no reliable D call. V dropped 3 bases and J dropped 2 bases, with 7 bases sitting between them. Germline V lookup: CDR1 GTSNPN, CDR2 SVGIG (reference sequence). The CDR3 spans 12 residues. The CDR3 reads CAWSRVNTEAFF. CDR3 nucleotides: TGTGCCTGGAGCCGCGTAAACACTGAAGCTTTCTTT.

The gene calls are TRBV7-2 and TRBJ1-2; weak D call: TRBD1 (6 bases). This CDR3 spans 13 amino acids. V was cut by 1 base and J by 3 bases, with 6 bases left in between. CDR1 and CDR2 (germline): SGHTA, FQGNSA. CDR3 sequence (DNA): TGTGCCAGCAGCTTAGACAGGGACTATGGCTACACCTTC. Translating it yields CASSLDRDYGYTF.

V and J are TRBV7-2 and TRBJ1-6; 8 nucleotides line up with TRBD1. The CDR3 length is 16 residues. The germline gives CDR1 SGHTA, CDR2 FQGNSA. V trimming: 4 bases; J trimming: 5 bases; junction bases outside the gene matches: 7. The CDR3 coding sequence is TGTGCCAGCAGCTCAGTGGACAGGGTCGATAATTCACCCCTCCACTTT. Protein: CASSSVDRVDNSPLHF.

This chain connects TRBV2 to TRBJ1-6; 7 bases align to TRBD1. The CDR3 spans 13 residues. Germline values: CDR1 SNHLY, CDR2 FYNNEI. Trimming cost V 4 bases and J 12 bases; bases outside gene matches: 6. The CDR3 DNA reads TGTGCCAGCAGTGGGGGCAGGGGGGAACCCCTCCACTTT. Translating it yields CASSGGRGEPLHF.

CDR3 residues: CSVSRGSAVNYGYTF. Here the CDR3 DNA reads TGCAGCGTATCTCGGGGGAGCGCCGTTAACTATGGCTACACCTTC. The V and J genes are TRBV29-1 and TRBJ1-2, with D perhaps matching TRBD1 (5 bases). The V gene's germline CDR1 is SQVTM and CDR2 ANQGSEA. V gave up 6 bases and J gave up 1 base, with 18 bases separating them. This CDR3 has 15 amino acids.

This clone appeared a single time. The gene calls are TRBV2 and TRBJ2-5, with TRBD2 matching over 10 bases. CDR3 size: 17 residues. The germline CDR1 and CDR2 sequences are SNHLY and FYNNEI. V lost 0 bases and J lost 5; bases outside the gene matches: 9. The CDR3 nucleotides are TGTGCCAGCAGTGAAGCGGGACTAGCGCCTGAAGGGGAGACCCAGTACTTC. It yields the protein CASSEAGLAPEGETQYF.

This chain uses TRBV5-4 with TRBJ1-2, with a tentative D call TRBD1 (5 bases). Germline values: CDR1 SGHNT, CDR2 YYREEE (reference sequence). The ends were cut back, 5 bases at V and 2 bases at J, with 10 bases in the middle. This CDR3 contains 13 residues. CDR3 sequence reads: CASSPEGNYGYTF. CDR3 DNA: TGTGCCAGCAGTCCGGAGGGGAACTATGGCTACACCTTC.